The clone carrying this T cell receptor (beta chain) has only a few counts. Its cognate antigen is unknown. The record originates from a study of cytomegalovirus exposure and HLA in healthy donors. Broader study findings: Trimming of TCR beta V- and J-genes showed a link, identified in a later analysis, to a missense DCLRE1C variant. A later analysis showed HLA-associated TCR beta chains outstripping equally common others in clonal expansion. Sequencing likely caused a cluster of highly shared sequence variants. Serostatus for CMV was the only available immune exposure information.

Use of 60 Vbeta and 13 Jbeta primers characterized the PCR. The assay was immunoSEQ multiplex PCR, and TCRdb's table has in-frame clones only and misses some. The repertoire has roughly 190,000 clones, 81% of them found once; the top ten carry around 1.9%. The CDR3 is made up of 12 amino acids. V shed 3 bases and J shed 4 bases, with 7 bases lying between them. Per germline, CDR1 GTSNPN and CDR2 SVGIG (reference sequence). This TCR derives from a man between 18 and 29 years old in good health and CMV-seronegative. The genes are TRBV30 and TRBJ1-3, with D unclear. The sequenced material came from PBMCs. The CDR3 DNA reads as TGTGCCTGGAGGCGTCTCGGAAACACCATATATTTT. Protein: CAWRRLGNTIYF.